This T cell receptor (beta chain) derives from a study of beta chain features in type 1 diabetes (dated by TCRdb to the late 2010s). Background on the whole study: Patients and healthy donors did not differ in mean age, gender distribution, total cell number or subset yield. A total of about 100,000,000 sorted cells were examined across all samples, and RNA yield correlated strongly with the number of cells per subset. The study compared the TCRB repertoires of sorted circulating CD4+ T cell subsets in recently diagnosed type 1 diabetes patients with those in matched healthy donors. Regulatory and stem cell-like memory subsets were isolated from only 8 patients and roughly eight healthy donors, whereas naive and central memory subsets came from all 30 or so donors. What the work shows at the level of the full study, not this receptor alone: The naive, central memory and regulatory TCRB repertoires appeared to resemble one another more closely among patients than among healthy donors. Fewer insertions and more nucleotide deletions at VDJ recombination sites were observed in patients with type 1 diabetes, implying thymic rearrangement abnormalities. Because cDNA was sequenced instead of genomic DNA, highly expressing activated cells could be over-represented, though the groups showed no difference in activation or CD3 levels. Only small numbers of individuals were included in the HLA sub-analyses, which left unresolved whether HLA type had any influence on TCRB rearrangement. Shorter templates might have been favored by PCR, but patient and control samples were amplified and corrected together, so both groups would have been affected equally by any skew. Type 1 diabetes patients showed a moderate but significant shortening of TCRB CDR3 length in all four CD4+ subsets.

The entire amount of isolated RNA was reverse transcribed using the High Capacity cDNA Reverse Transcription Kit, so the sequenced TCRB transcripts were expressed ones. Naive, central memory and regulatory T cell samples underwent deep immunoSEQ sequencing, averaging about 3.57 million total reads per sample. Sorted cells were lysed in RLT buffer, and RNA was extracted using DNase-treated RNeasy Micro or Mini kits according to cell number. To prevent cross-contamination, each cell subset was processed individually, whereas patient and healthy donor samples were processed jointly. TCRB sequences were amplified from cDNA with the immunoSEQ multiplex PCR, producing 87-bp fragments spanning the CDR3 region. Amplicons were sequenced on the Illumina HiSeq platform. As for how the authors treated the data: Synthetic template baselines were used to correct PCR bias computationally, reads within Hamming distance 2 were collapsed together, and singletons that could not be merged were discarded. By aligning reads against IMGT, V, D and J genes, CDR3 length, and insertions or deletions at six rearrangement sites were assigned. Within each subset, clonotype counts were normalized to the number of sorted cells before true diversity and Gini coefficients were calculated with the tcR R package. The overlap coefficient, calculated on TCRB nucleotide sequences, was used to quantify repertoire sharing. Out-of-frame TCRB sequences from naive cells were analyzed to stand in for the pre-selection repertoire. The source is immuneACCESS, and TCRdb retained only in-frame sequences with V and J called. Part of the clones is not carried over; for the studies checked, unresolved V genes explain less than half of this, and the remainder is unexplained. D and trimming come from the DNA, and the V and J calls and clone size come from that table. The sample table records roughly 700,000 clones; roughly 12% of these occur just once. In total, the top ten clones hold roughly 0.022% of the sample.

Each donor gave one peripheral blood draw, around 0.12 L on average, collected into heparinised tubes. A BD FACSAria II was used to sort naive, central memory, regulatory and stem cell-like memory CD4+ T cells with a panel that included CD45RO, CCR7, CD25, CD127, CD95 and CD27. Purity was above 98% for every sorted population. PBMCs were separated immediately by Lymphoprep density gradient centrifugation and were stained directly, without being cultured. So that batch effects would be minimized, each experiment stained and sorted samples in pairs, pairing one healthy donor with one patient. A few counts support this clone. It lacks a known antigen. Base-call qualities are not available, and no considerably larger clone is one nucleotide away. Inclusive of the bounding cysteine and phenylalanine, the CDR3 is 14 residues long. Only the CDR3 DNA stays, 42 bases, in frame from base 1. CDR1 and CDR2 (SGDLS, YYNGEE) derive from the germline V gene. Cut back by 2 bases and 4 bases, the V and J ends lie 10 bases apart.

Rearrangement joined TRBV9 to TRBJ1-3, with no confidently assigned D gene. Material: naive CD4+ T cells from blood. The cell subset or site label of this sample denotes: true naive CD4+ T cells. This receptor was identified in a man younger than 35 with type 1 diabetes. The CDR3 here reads CASSVSAGGNTIYF. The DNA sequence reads TGTGCCAGCAGCGTTTCCGCGGGAGGAAACACCATATATTTT.